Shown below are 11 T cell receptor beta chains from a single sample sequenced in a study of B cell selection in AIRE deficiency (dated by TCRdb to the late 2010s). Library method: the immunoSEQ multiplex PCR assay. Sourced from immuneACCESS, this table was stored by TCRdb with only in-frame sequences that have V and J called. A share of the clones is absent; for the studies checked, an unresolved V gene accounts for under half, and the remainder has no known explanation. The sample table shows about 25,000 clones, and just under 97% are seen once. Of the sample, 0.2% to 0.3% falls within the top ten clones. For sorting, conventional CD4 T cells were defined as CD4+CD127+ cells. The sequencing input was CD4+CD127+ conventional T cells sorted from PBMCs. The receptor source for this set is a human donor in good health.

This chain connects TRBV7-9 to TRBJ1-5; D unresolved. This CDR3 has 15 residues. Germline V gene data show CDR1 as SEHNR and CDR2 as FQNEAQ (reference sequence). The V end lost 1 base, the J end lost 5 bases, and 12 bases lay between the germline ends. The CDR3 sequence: CASSLGDGKDQPQHF. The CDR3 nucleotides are TGTGCCAGCAGCTTAGGTGACGGTAAGGATCAGCCCCAGCATTTT.

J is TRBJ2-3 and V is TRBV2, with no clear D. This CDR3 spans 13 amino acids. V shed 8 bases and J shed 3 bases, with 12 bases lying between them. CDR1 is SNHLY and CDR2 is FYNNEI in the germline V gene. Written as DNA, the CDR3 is TGTGCCAGCGACCCCGGTCTAACAGATACGCAGTATTTT. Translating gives CASDPGLTDTQYF.

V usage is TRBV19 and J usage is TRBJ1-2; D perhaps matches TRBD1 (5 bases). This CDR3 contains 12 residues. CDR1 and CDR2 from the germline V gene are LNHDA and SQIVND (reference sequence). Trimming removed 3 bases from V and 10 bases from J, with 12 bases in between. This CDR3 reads CASSIVWGDYTF. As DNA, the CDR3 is TGTGCCAGTAGTATCGTGTGGGGGGACTACACCTTC.

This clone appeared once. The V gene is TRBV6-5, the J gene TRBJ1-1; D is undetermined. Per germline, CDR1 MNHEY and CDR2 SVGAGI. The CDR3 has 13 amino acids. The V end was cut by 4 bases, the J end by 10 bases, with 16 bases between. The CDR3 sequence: CASSSDSWVRAFF. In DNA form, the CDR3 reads TGTGCCAGCAGTTCCGACTCATGGGTGAGAGCTTTCTTT.

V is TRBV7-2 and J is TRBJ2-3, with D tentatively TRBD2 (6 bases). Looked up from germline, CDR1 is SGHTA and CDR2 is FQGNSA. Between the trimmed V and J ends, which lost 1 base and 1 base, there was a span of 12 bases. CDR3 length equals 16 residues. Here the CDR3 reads CASSLDHERGTDTQYF. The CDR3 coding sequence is TGTGCCAGCAGCTTAGATCACGAGCGGGGCACAGATACGCAGTATTTT. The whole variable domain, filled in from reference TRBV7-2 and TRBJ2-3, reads GAGVSQSPSNKVTEKGKDVELRCDPISGHTALYWYRQSLGQGLEFLIYFQGNSAPDKSGLPSDRFSAERTGGSVSTLTIQRTQQEDSAVYLCASSLDHERGTDTQYFGPGTRLTVL.

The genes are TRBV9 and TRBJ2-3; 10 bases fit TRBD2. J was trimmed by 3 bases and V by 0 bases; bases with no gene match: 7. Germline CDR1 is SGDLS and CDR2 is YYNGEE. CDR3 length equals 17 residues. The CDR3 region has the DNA TGTGCCAGCAGCGTAGACGGTAGCGGGGGGAGGACAGATACGCAGTATTTT. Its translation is CASSVDGSGGRTDTQYF.

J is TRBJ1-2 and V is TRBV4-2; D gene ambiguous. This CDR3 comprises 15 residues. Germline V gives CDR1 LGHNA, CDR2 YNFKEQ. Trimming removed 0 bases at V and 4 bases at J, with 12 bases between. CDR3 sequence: CASSQDLAQLYGYTF. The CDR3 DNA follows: TGTGCCAGCAGCCAAGATTTAGCACAGCTCTATGGCTACACCTTC.

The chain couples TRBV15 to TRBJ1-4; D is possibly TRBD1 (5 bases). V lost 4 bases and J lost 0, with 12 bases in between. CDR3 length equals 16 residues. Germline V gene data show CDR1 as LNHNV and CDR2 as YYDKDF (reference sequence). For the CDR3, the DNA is TGTGCCACCAGCAAAGGCCCAGGGACAACTAATGAAAAACTGTTTTTT. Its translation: CATSKGPGTTNEKLFF.

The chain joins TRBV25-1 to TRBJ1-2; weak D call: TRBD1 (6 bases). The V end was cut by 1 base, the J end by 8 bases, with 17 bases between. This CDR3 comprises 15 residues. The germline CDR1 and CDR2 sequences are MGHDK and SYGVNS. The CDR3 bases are TGTGCCAGCAGTGAATTGGGGGGGGCGTTGAAGGGCTACACCTTC. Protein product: CASSELGGALKGYTF.

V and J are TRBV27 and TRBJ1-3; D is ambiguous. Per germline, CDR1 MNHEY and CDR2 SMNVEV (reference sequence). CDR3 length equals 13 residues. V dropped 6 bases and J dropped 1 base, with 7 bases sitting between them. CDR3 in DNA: TGTGCCAGCAGGGCCTTATCTGGAAACACCATATATTTT. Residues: CASRALSGNTIYF.

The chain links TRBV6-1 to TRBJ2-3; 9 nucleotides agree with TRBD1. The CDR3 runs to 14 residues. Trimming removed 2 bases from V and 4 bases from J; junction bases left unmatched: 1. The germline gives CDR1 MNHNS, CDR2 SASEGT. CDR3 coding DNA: TGTGCCAGCAGTGAAACAGGGGGCGCAGATACGCAGTATTTT. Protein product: CASSETGGADTQYF.